The 15 T cell receptor beta chains below all came from one sample that was sequenced in a study of blood T cell repertoires in COVID-19. Clones were read by immunoSEQ multiplex PCR, and TCRdb kept only the in-frame ones, dropping some. Here the sample spans 200,000 to 300,000 clones, around 90% being singletons. Sequences were obtained from peripheral blood. These receptor sequences come from a young man with COVID-19, enrolled during active disease.

The V gene is TRBV3-1 (or the pseudogene TRBV3-2), the J gene TRBJ2-7, with TRBD1 matching 9 bases. This CDR3 is 19 amino acids long. In germline, CDR1 is LGHDT, CDR2 YNNKEL (reference sequence). Trimming took 0 bases from V and 6 from J; bases not matched to a gene: 18. CDR3 nucleotides: TGTGCCAGCAGCCAAGATTCGAGTGGTCTTGTGGACAGGGGCTCCGAGCAGTACTTC. The encoded protein is CASSQDSSGLVDRGSEQYF.

The chain is built from TRBV3-1 (or the pseudogene TRBV3-2) and TRBJ1-1; no clear D gene. Trimming shortened V by 0 bases and J by 4 bases, and 12 bases separated the two germline ends. This CDR3 comprises 15 residues. CDR1 LGHDT and CDR2 YNNKEL come from the germline V gene (reference sequence). In DNA, the CDR3 is TGTGCCAGCAGCCAAGATCCGGCCGCAGGCACTGAAGCTTTCTTT. Amino acids: CASSQDPAAGTEAFF.

This chain connects TRBV2 to TRBJ1-5, with D hard to call. CDR1 and CDR2 from the germline V gene are SNHLY and FYNNEI. The CDR3 consists of 15 residues. V was clipped by 0 bases and J by 1 base, with 7 bases between them. The CDR3 loop is CASSEAAASNQPQHF. The CDR3 DNA is TGTGCCAGCAGTGAAGCAGCGGCCAGCAATCAGCCCCAGCATTTT.

The chain carries TRBV2 and TRBJ2-7, with D possibly TRBD1 on 6 matching bases. The germline V gene encodes CDR1 SNHLY and CDR2 FYNNEI. The CDR3 is made up of 12 amino acids. V was trimmed by 6 bases and J by 6 bases, leaving 12 bases between them. CDR3 region: CASSLQGGEQYF. CDR3 sequence (DNA): TGTGCCAGCAGCTTACAGGGTGGCGAGCAGTACTTC.

The rearrangement uses TRBV28 and TRBJ2-7; D uncertain. Germline CDR1 reads MDHEN; CDR2 reads SYDVKM. The CDR3 runs 15 residues. V was shortened by 5 bases and J by 4 bases, with 18 bases between the two germline ends. The CDR3 DNA follows: TGTGCCAGCAGTCCTATCCTTGGAGATACTTACGAGCAGTACTTC. Translating it yields CASSPILGDTYEQYF.

This clone was counted once. This chain uses TRBV7-9 with TRBJ1-4, with 9 bases aligning to TRBD1. The CDR3 is made up of 16 amino acids. Germline loops: CDR1 SEHNR, CDR2 FQNEAQ (reference sequence). V was pared by 1 base and J by 11 bases, with 11 bases of the junction left unmatched. The CDR3 coding sequence is TGTGCCAGCAGCTTAGATCCCACAGGGGGCCGGGGCAAACTGTTTTTT. Protein: CASSLDPTGGRGKLFF.

This chain links TRBV10-2 with TRBJ1-3; 8 bases line up with TRBD1. The CDR3 sequence is 14 residues long. CDR1 WSHSY and CDR2 SAAADI come from the germline V gene. The trim removed 6 bases at V and 4 bases at J, leaving 5 bases unmatched. The CDR3 region is CASRAGQGGNTIYF. The CDR3 DNA follows: TGCGCCAGCAGAGCTGGACAGGGAGGAAACACCATATATTTT.

The V gene is TRBV4-1, the J gene TRBJ2-7, with TRBD2 matching over 10 bases. Germline CDR1 is MGHRA and CDR2 is YSYEKL. The CDR3 sequence is 17 residues long. J gave up 2 bases and V 0 bases, and 7 bases lay outside the gene matches. CDR3 in DNA: TGCGCCAGCAGCCAAGAAGGTCCTAGCGGGAGTCCCTACGAGCAGTACTTC. Translated, it gives CASSQEGPSGSPYEQYF.

This clone showed up just once. This chain uses TRBV4-1 with TRBJ2-1; 9 nucleotides line up with TRBD2. This CDR3 region has 17 residues. V dropped 0 bases and J dropped 0; count of bases not matched to a gene: 3. The V gene's germline CDR1 is MGHRA and CDR2 YSYEKL. CDR3 loop: CASSQDFSGGSYNEQFF. CDR3 nucleotides: TGCGCCAGCAGCCAAGATTTTAGCGGGGGCTCCTACAATGAGCAGTTCTTC.

The rearrangement joins TRBV14 to TRBJ2-3; a possible D gene is TRBD2 (6 bases). The CDR3 loop spans 15 amino acids. Germline V gene data show CDR1 as SGHDN and CDR2 as FVKESK. V gave up 1 base and J gave up 0 bases, with 8 bases separating them. CDR3 residues: CASSQVGGSTDTQYF. In nucleotides, the CDR3 is TGTGCCAGCAGCCAAGTCGGGGGTAGCACAGATACGCAGTATTTT.

This clone has just a few counts. This chain uses TRBV5-4 with TRBJ2-2; TRBD1 aligns across 9 bases. This CDR3 is built from 13 residues. The V gene end was trimmed by 10 bases and the J gene end by 6 bases; junction bases not matched to a gene: 7. The germline gives CDR1 SGHNT, CDR2 YYREEE (reference sequence). The CDR3 here is CAARQGGPGELFF. The DNA of the CDR3 is TGTGCCGCTAGACAGGGGGGTCCCGGGGAGCTGTTTTTT.

This chain links TRBV2 with TRBJ1-4, with a weak D call TRBD1 (6 bases). Trimming shortened V by 5 bases and J by 9 bases, and 16 bases separated the two germline ends. Germline-derived CDR1 and CDR2 are SNHLY and FYNNEI. This CDR3 region has 14 residues. The CDR3, as DNA: TGTGCCAGCAGTACGGTACAGGGTGGAAAAAAACTGTTTTTT. It specifies CASSTVQGGKKLFF.

This clone was detected once. The rearrangement uses TRBV4-1 and TRBJ2-1; no firm D call. The V and J ends lost 0 bases and 2 bases respectively, with 17 bases between them. Germline CDR1 reads MGHRA; CDR2 reads YSYEKL. The CDR3 extends over 18 amino acids. The chain's CDR3 is CASSQDRGADLTYNEQFF. The DNA for the CDR3 is TGCGCCAGCAGCCAAGATCGAGGCGCAGACCTTACCTACAATGAGCAGTTCTTC.

V is TRBV4-1 and J is TRBJ1-3; 7 nucleotides line up with TRBD1. The V gene's germline CDR1 is MGHRA and CDR2 YSYEKL. This CDR3 has 16 residues. Unmatched junction bases numbered 4, after V lost 2 bases and J lost 0 bases. This CDR3 is CASSQPRTGSGNTIYF. The CDR3 DNA is TGCGCCAGCAGCCAACCTCGGACAGGCTCTGGAAACACCATATATTTT.

This clone was recorded only once. CDR3 amino acids: CASSSISTGGPTDTQYF. The CDR3 DNA reads TGCGCCAGCAGCTCAATATCTACAGGGGGCCCGACAGATACGCAGTATTTT. The chain uses TRBV5-1 and TRBJ2-3; TRBD1 matches 9 bases. Germline V gene sequence: CDR1 SGHRS, CDR2 YFSETQ. The J segment lost 3 bases and the V segment lost 3 bases, leaving 11 bases of the junction unmatched. The CDR3 has 17 residues. Full variable domain (outside the CDR3, taken from reference TRBV5-1 and TRBJ2-3): KAGVTQTPRYLIKTRGQQVTLSCSPISGHRSVSWYQQTPGQGLQFLFEYFSETQRNKGNFPGRFSGRQFSNSRSEMNVSTLELGDSALYLCASSSISTGGPTDTQYFGPGTRLTVL.